Presented here are 5 T cell receptor beta chains from one specimen sequenced in a study of technical replicates of blood from a few donors. Clones were sequenced by immunoSEQ multiplex PCR, and TCRdb holds only the in-frame ones, with some missing. The repertoire holds around 80,000 clones, with about 94% as singletons. Sequencing was carried out using T cells isolated from PBMCs. The receptors here all came from a human donor in good health.

The chain combines TRBV5-1 with TRBJ1-5; 7 bases map to TRBD1. With 2 bases clipped from V and 6 bases from J, the junction kept 5 bases outside the gene matches. CDR1 and CDR2 from the germline V gene are SGHRS and YFSETQ. The CDR3 totals 14 residues. In DNA, the CDR3 is TGCGCCAGCAGCTTTGGAGGGGGCGGTCAGCCCCAGCATTTT. Its protein product is CASSFGGGGQPQHF.

This chain joins TRBV5-1 and TRBJ1-1; no clear D. The CDR3 covers 14 residues. Between the trimmed V and J ends, which lost 4 bases and 1 base, there was a span of 11 bases. Germline V gene sequence: CDR1 SGHRS, CDR2 YFSETQ. DNA for the CDR3: TGCGCCAGCAGCCCGCAGAATTCGAACACTGAAGCTTTCTTT. Its protein product is CASSPQNSNTEAFF. The whole variable domain, filled in from reference TRBV5-1 and TRBJ1-1, reads KAGVTQTPRYLIKTRGQQVTLSCSPISGHRSVSWYQQTPGQGLQFLFEYFSETQRNKGNFPGRFSGRQFSNSRSEMNVSTLELGDSALYLCASSPQNSNTEAFFGQGTRLTVV.

The V gene is TRBV7-9, the J gene TRBJ2-1; D might be TRBD2 (5 bases). V was clipped by 6 bases and J by 5 bases, with 17 bases between them. Germline V gene data show CDR1 as SEHNR and CDR2 as FQNEAQ (reference sequence). The CDR3 is made up of 15 amino acids. CDR3 DNA: TGTGCCAGCAGACCTCCCGGGATTCCAGACAATGAGCAGTTCTTC. Encoded protein: CASRPPGIPDNEQFF.

The rearrangement uses TRBV30 and TRBJ2-2; D possibly corresponds to TRBD1 (6 bases). Between the trimmed V and J ends, which lost 4 bases and 2 bases, there was a span of 11 bases. This CDR3 is 14 amino acids long. Germline CDR1 is GTSNPN and CDR2 is SVGIG (reference sequence). The CDR3 bases are TGTGCCTGGACAGCAGGGGCAAACACCGGGGAGCTGTTTTTT. Its protein is CAWTAGANTGELFF.

The chain is built from TRBV5-1 and TRBJ1-4, with D perhaps TRBD1 (5 bases). The V end lost 2 bases, the J end lost 8 bases, and 13 bases lay between the germline ends. This CDR3 is built from 14 residues. Germline CDR1 SGHRS, CDR2 YFSETQ. The CDR3 DNA follows: TGCGCCAGCAGCTTAACCGGGGGTCGGGAAAAACTGTTTTTT. It yields the protein CASSLTGGREKLFF.